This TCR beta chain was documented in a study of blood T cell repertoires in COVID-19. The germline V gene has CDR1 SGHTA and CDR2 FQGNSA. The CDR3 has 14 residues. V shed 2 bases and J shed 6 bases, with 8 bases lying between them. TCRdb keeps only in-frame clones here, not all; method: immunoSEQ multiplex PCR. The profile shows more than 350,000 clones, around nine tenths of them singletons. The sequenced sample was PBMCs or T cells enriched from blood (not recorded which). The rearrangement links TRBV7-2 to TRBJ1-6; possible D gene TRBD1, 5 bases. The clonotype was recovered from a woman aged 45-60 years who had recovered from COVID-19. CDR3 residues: CASSLFRGNSPLHF. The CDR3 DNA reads TGTGCCAGCAGCTTATTTAGGGGTAATTCACCCCTCCACTTT.